Each of the 17 T cell receptor beta chains below was sequenced from the same sample in a study of blood T cell repertoires in COVID-19. Assay used: immunoSEQ multiplex PCR; TCRdb lists only in-frame clones, some missing. The top ten clones hold 3.5% to 4% of a sample with about 250,000 clones, under 90% of them seen once. Specimen: PBMCs or T cells enriched from blood (not recorded which). The receptors come from a woman aged 25 to 39 with acute COVID-19.

The chain couples TRBV20-1 to TRBJ1-1; 9 positions agree with TRBD1. The CDR3 covers 11 residues. With 6 bases clipped from V and 10 bases from J, the junction kept 6 bases outside the gene matches. CDR1 is DFQATT, CDR2 SNEGSKA, per germline (reference sequence). In nucleotides, the CDR3 is TGCAGTGCCAACAGACAGGGGGTAGCTTTCTTT. It codes for CSANRQGVAFF.

The rearrangement uses TRBV28 and TRBJ1-2; 7 bases agree with TRBD1. V was pared by 2 bases and J by 0 bases, with 6 bases of the junction left unmatched. The CDR3 has 16 amino acids. In germline, CDR1 is MDHEN, CDR2 SYDVKM. DNA of the CDR3: TGTGCCAGCAGTTTAGGAGGGACAGTAGCTAACTATGGCTACACCTTC. It specifies CASSLGGTVANYGYTF.

The V call is TRBV7-9, the J call TRBJ2-7, with unresolved D. The CDR3 runs to 12 residues. V dropped 1 base and J dropped 7 bases, with 8 bases sitting between them. CDR1 SEHNR and CDR2 FQNEAQ come from the germline V gene (reference sequence). CDR3 sequence: CASSLGRREQYF. The CDR3 DNA is TGTGCCAGCAGCTTAGGTCGGCGGGAGCAGTACTTC.

This clone appeared a few times. This chain joins TRBV2 and TRBJ2-7; tentatively, D is TRBD1 (5 bases). Germline assignment: CDR1 SNHLY and CDR2 FYNNEI. CDR3 length: 12 amino acids. Deletions cut 4 bases from V and 4 bases from J, with 8 bases between. CDR3 in amino acids: CASSGRVYEQYF. The CDR3 DNA reads as TGTGCCAGCAGTGGCAGGGTTTACGAGCAGTACTTC.

This clone was observed once. The V call is TRBV24-1, the J call TRBJ2-5; 8 nucleotides agree with TRBD2. Germline-derived CDR1 and CDR2 are KGHDR and SFDVKD. V was clipped by 1 base and J by 5 bases; unmatched bases: 5. The CDR3 spans 15 residues. CDR3 DNA sequence: TGTGCCACCAGTGATTTCACGGGCGGGGGGGAGACCCAGTACTTC. It translates to CATSDFTGGGETQYF.

The chain joins TRBV7-9 to TRBJ2-5, with a possible D match to TRBD1 (6 bases). Germline CDR1 and CDR2: SEHNR and FQNEAQ (reference sequence). V was shortened by 3 bases and J by 7 bases, with 9 bases between the two germline ends. The length of the CDR3 is 12 residues. CDR3 DNA sequence: TGTGCCAGCAGCTTGGAACAGGGGACCCAGTACTTC. Protein: CASSLEQGTQYF.

The J gene is TRBJ2-7, the V gene TRBV5-5; tentative D call: TRBD1 (6 bases). The CDR3 contains 14 residues. Germline V gene lookup returns CDR1 SGHKS and CDR2 YYEKEE (reference sequence). Trimming cost V 0 bases and J 4 bases, with 11 bases left between them. The CDR3 here is CASSLVAGAYEQYF. CDR3 nucleotides: TGTGCCAGCAGCTTGGTGGCAGGGGCATACGAGCAGTACTTC.

V is TRBV7-9 and J is TRBJ2-1; TRBD1 agrees at 9 bases. The CDR3 extends over 15 amino acids. J gave up 6 bases and V 5 bases, and 8 bases lay outside the gene matches. Germline lookup yields CDR1 SEHNR and CDR2 FQNEAQ (reference sequence). CDR3 protein: CASSPGQGGVNEQFF. Written as DNA, the CDR3 is TGTGCCAGCAGCCCGGGACAGGGTGGGGTCAATGAGCAGTTCTTC.

The V and J genes are TRBV18 and TRBJ1-2; possibly TRBD1 for D (5 bases). Germline V CDR1 and CDR2: KGHSH, LQKENI. CDR3 length: 15 amino acids. Trimming took off 0 bases at V and 0 bases at J, with 8 bases between the two ends. CDR3 amino acids: CASSPPSDTNYGYTF. The CDR3 nucleotides read TGTGCCAGCTCACCACCCTCGGACACTAACTATGGCTACACCTTC.

The rearrangement uses TRBV5-1 and TRBJ2-5; 11 nucleotides line up with TRBD2. CDR3 length equals 15 residues. Germline V gene lookup returns CDR1 SGHRS and CDR2 YFSETQ. Losses at the gene ends were 4 bases for V and 4 bases for J; bases not matched to a gene: 6. This CDR3 is CASSLLAGGLETQYF. The CDR3 nucleotides read TGCGCCAGCAGCCTATTAGCGGGGGGGCTAGAGACCCAGTACTTC.

This clone was counted only a few times. The rearrangement links TRBV6-5 to TRBJ2-1; possibly TRBD1 for D (6 bases). Germline V CDR1 and CDR2: MNHEY, SVGAGI. Trimming stripped 6 bases from V and 8 bases from J, with 8 bases between. The CDR3 loop spans 11 amino acids. For the CDR3, the DNA is TGTGCCAGCAGACGACAGGATGAGCAGTTCTTC. Its translation: CASRRQDEQFF.

The chain is built from TRBV6-2 or TRBV6-3 and TRBJ2-5; 7 positions agree with TRBD2. Germline CDR1 MNHEY, CDR2 SVGEGT. V lost 4 bases to trimming and J lost 3 bases; unmatched junction nucleotides: 8. The CDR3 runs to 15 residues. The CDR3 is CASSSLADTEETQYF. The CDR3 coding sequence is TGTGCCAGCAGTTCGCTAGCGGATACCGAAGAGACCCAGTACTTC.

This chain links TRBV6-5 with TRBJ1-2, with 7 bases identical to TRBD1. The length of the CDR3 is 14 residues. CDR1 and CDR2 (germline): MNHEY, SVGAGI. The trim removed 2 bases at V and 8 bases at J, leaving 8 bases unmatched. In DNA, the CDR3 is TGTGCCAGCAGTTACGCGACAGGGACCCTGGGCTACACCTTC. Its translation is CASSYATGTLGYTF.

This clone was seen once. This rearrangement joins TRBV9 to TRBJ1-1; D is unclear. In germline, CDR1 is SGDLS, CDR2 YYNGEE. V lost 4 bases, J lost 2 bases, and 9 bases lay in between. The CDR3 consists of 13 residues. The DNA of the CDR3 is TGTGCCAGCAGCCAGTCCCCTAACACTGAAGCTTTCTTT. Translating it yields CASSQSPNTEAFF.

This clone was detected only once. The chain combines TRBV25-1 with TRBJ2-5; no reliable D call. The CDR3 is made up of 15 amino acids. With 3 bases removed from V and 1 base from J, the gap between germline ends came to 12 bases. Germline V CDR1 and CDR2: MGHDK, SYGVNS. The CDR3 DNA is TGTGCCAGCAGTGACCACCCCAGAAGCCAAGAGACCCAGTACTTC. This gives the protein CASSDHPRSQETQYF.

The chain employs TRBV7-2 and TRBJ1-5, with 7 nucleotides matching TRBD1. The germline V gene encodes CDR1 SGHTA and CDR2 FQGNSA. CDR3 length equals 15 residues. The V gene end was trimmed by 5 bases and the J gene end by 5 bases; junction bases not matched to a gene: 9. CDR3 region: CASSRDTGDYQPQHF. DNA of the CDR3: TGTGCCAGCAGCAGAGATACAGGGGACTATCAGCCCCAGCATTTT.

The V call is TRBV30, the J call TRBJ1-3, with D unclear. Germline CDR1 and CDR2: GTSNPN and SVGIG (reference sequence). There are 14 residues in the CDR3. The V and J ends lost 0 bases and 0 bases respectively, with 6 bases between them. Here the CDR3 reads CAWSVLRSGNTIYF. In nucleotides, the CDR3 is TGTGCCTGGAGTGTCCTCCGCTCTGGAAACACCATATATTTT. The whole variable domain, remainder taken from reference TRBV30 and TRBJ1-3, is SQTIHQWPATLVQPVGSPLSLECTVEGTSNPNLYWYRQAAGRGLQLLFYSVGIGQISSEVPQNLSASRPQDRQFILSSKKLLLSDSGFYLCAWSVLRSGNTIYFGEGSWLTVV.